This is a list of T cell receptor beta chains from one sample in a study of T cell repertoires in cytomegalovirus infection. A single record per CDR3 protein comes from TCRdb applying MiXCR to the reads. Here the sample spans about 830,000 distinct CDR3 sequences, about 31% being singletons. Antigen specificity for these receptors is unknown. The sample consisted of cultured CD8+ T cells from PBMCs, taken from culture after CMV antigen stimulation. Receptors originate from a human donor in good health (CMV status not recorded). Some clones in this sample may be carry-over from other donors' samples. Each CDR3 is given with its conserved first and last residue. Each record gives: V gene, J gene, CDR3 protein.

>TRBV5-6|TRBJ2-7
CASSLVLAAYEQYF
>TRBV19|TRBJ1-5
CASSPPSNQPQHF
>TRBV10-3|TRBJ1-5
CAISDQTGGNQPQHF
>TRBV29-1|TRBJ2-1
CSVGMGLRNNEQFF
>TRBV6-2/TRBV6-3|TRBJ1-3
CASSTVIDGNTIYF
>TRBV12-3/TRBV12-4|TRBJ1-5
CASSLIVDQPQHF
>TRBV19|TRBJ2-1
CASGEHNEQFF
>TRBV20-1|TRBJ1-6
CSARDRGEAYNSPLHF
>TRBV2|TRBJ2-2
CASSVIGLLVDTGELFF
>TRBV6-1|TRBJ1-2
CASSADGQGTGFYGYTF